These T cell receptor beta chains were read from a single sample in a study of blood T cell repertoires in COVID-19. The protocol was immunoSEQ multiplex PCR, while the TCRdb copy is restricted to in-frame clones and leaves out a portion. This table holds 150,000 to 200,000 clones, about 87% found once. What was sequenced was peripheral blood. All receptors come from a woman of 80 years or more with COVID-19, enrolled during active disease. Both conserved end residues are part of each CDR3.

TRBV21-1 CASSKGHQGGEKLFF
TRBV19 CASSQNWAKVDTIYF
TRBV2 CASSGLAGGNTGELFF
TRBV15 CATSRVGTGKAQQYF
TRBV15 CATSAGTLDYGYTF
TRBV11-2 CASSLGRVEQYF
TRBV18 CASSPGLVETQYF
TRBV15 CATSRLAGEDEQYF
TRBV21-1 CAIRPRMYNSPLHF
TRBV5-1 CASSIQGAQGYTF
TRBV7-9 CASSPRTGSSTEAFF
TRBV19 CASSILQGKAKNIQYF
TRBV7-2 CASSHGLAGDEQYF
TRBV27 CASSPLQGLGTQYF
TRBV7-2 CASSLQGTSNQPQHF
TRBV23-1 CASSRPGLASTAGELFF
TRBV5-1 CASSLSLTSGRANYNEQFF
TRBV27 CASSPGVMNTEAFF
TRBV28 CASSPDMVSPLHF
TRBV7-2 CASSLAWRGYGYTF
TRBV18 CASSPDSREQFF
TRBV28 CASSRTGTSGSDEQFF
TRBV11-2 CASSLGWTQGSNTGELFF
TRBV7-8 CASSLRSGFQPQHF
TRBV7-8 CASSLAGQSRKETQYF
TRBV29-1 CSVAPQGPTGELFF
TRBV7-2 CASSHGQGFSEKLFF
TRBV6-2/TRBV6-3 CASSRPQGGNQPQHF
TRBV29-1 CSVDKSRDTQYF
TRBV7-8 CASSLSLAGGRETQYF
TRBV5-1 CASSPRDPSSDTQYF
TRBV28 CASSTTGKKADTQYF
TRBV28 CASRPPGLALYEQYF
TRBV4-1 CASSHSIGGGVDEQYF
TRBV4-3 CASSERGQSSYNEQFF
TRBV6-2/TRBV6-3 CASSSYRGQTYEQYF
TRBV6-2/TRBV6-3 CASSLSTGMLGGRNQPQHF
TRBV10-1 CASRARRMNTEAFF
TRBV27 CASSFSGTYEQYF
TRBV4-2 CASSQEGTGGETQYF
TRBV25-1 CASSVQIGGSEKLFF
TRBV9 CASSRPSGINEQFF
TRBV19 CATRGGDRGRWGKPGELFF
TRBV6-2/TRBV6-3 CASSYSGILDEQYF
TRBV7-2 CASSPGLAGVPTGELFF
TRBV3-1/TRBV3-2 CASSQPRLWGPGELFF
TRBV25-1 CASTARPLNSPLHF
TRBV6-2/TRBV6-3 CASSYSTPRAGAGELFF
TRBV28 CASSPGGQGDSGYTF
TRBV28 CASSREGVWTDTQYF
TRBV5-6 CASSVSETGSQETQYF
TRBV12-3/TRBV12-4 CASSPGQREKLFF
TRBV24-1 CATARTSGTNEQFF